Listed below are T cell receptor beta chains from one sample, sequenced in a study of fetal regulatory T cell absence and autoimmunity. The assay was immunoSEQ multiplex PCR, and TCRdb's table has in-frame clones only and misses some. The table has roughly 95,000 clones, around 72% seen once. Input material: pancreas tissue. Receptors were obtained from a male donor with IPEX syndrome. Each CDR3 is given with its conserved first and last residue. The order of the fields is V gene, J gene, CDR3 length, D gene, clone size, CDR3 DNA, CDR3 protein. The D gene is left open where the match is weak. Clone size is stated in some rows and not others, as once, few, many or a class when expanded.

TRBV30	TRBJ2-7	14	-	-	TGTGCCTGGAGTGGCCTTGGACAGAGCTACGAGCAGTACTTC	CAWSGLGQSYEQYF
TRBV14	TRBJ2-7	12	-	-	TGTGCCAGCAGTTCATTTCTTTCCGAGCAGTACTTC	CASSSFLSEQYF
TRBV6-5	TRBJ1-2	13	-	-	TGTGCCAGCAGTTACTCCGCAGGTTATGGCTACACCTTC	CASSYSAGYGYTF
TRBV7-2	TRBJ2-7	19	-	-	TGTGCCAGCAGCTTCCAGAGGGGGGGTTTGAGGGAGAACTCTAACGAGCAGTACTTC	CASSFQRGGLRENSNEQYF
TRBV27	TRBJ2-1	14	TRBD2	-	TGTGCCAGCAGTCTAGCGGGACCCGACAATGAGCAGTTCTTC	CASSLAGPDNEQFF
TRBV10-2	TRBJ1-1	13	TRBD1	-	TGCGCCACCAAGCGACAGGGGGGTACTGAAGCTTTCTTT	CATKRQGGTEAFF
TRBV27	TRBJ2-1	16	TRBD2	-	TGTGCCAGCAGTCCGAGTCGGGGGGGGGCGCCCAATGAGCAGTTCTTC	CASSPSRGGAPNEQFF
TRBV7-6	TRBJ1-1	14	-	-	TGTGCCAGCAGCTTAGACGGTGAGGACACTGAAGCTTTCTTT	CASSLDGEDTEAFF
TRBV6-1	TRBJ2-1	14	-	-	TGTGCCAGCAGTGGACTAAACTCCTACAATGAGCAGTTCTTC	CASSGLNSYNEQFF
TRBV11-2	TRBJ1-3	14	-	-	TGTGCCAGCAGCGTCTCCGGGACAGGAAACACCATATATTTT	CASSVSGTGNTIYF
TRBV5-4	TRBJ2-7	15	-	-	TGTGCCAGCAGCTTGGCCGGGACAAGCTCCTACGAGCAGTACTTC	CASSLAGTSSYEQYF
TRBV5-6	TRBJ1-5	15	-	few	TGTGCCAGCAGCTGGCCGGGGGCGCGTAATCAGCCCCAGCATTTT	CASSWPGARNQPQHF
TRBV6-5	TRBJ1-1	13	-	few	TGTGCCAGCAGCCCAGGACAGTCTCCTGAAGCTTTCTTT	CASSPGQSPEAFF
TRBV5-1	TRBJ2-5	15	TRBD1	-	TGCGCCAGCAGCTTGGGGACAGGGGGCGCAGAGACCCAGTACTTC	CASSLGTGGAETQYF
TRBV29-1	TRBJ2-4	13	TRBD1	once	TGCAGCGTTGCGGGACAGGGGAAAAACATTCAGTACTTC	CSVAGQGKNIQYF
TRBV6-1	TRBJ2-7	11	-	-	TGTGCCAGCAGCACTCTCTACGAGCAGTACTTC	CASSTLYEQYF
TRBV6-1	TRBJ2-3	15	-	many	TGTGCCAGCAGTTTACTGACTAGAAGGACAGATACGCAGTATTTT	CASSLLTRRTDTQYF
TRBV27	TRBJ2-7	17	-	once	TGTGCCAGCAGTTTAGGGGCCGCCGTACCCTTCTCCTACGAGCAGTACTTC	CASSLGAAVPFSYEQYF
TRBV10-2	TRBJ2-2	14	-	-	TGCGCCAGCAGTGAGCCCCTTAACACCGGGGAGCTGTTTTTT	CASSEPLNTGELFF
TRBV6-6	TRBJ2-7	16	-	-	TGTGCCAGCATACTAAATCCGGGACTTCAACCCTACGAGCAGTACTTC	CASILNPGLQPYEQYF
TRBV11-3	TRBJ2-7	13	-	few	TGTGCCAGCAGCTTGGGTGGGGGCTACGAGCAGTACTTC	CASSLGGGYEQYF
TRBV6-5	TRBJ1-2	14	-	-	TGTGCCAGCAGTCCCGCGAGACTGACCGACGGCTACACCTTC	CASSPARLTDGYTF
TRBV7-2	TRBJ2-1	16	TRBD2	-	TGTGCCAGCAGCCGAACCACCCTACTAGCGGGAGTGTATTTATTCTTC	CASSRTTLLAGVYLFF
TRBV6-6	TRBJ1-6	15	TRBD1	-	TGTGCCAGCAGTTATAACACAGGGGAGTTTTCACCCCTCCACTTT	CASSYNTGEFSPLHF
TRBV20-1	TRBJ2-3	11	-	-	TGCAGTGCTAGAGGCGGGGCCGGGGAGTATTTT	CSARGGAGEYF
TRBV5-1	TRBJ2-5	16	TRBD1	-	TGCGCCAGCAGCTTGGACAGGGGGTTTGGCCAAGAGACCCAGTACTTC	CASSLDRGFGQETQYF
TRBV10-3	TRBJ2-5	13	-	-	TGTGCCATCAGTGAGCTTAGGGAGGAGACCCAGTACTTC	CAISELREETQYF
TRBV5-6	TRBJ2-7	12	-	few	TGTGCCAGCAGCTTGGGGGGCTACGAGCAGTACTTC	CASSLGGYEQYF
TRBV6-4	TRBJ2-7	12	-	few	TGTGCCACCGGACCACCGGGCTACGAGCAGTACTTC	CATGPPGYEQYF
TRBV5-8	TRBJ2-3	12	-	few	TGTGCCAGCAGACAGGGAACAGATACGCAGTATTTT	CASRQGTDTQYF
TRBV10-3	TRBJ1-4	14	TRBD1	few	TGTGCCGCACTCCCGGGACAGGTTAATGAAAAACTGTTTTTT	CAALPGQVNEKLFF
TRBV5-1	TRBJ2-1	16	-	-	TGCGCCAGCAGCGTGTCCCACAAGCGACCTCACAATGAGCAGTTCTTC	CASSVSHKRPHNEQFF
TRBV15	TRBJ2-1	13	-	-	TGTGCCACCTGGGGGCTGGGGTTTAATGAGCAGTTCTTC	CATWGLGFNEQFF
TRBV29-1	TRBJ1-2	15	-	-	TGCAGCGTCCCCAACCGACCCCGGGCCAAGGGGGGCTACACCTTC	CSVPNRPRAKGGYTF
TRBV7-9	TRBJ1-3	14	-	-	TGTGCCAGCAGCTTAGGGATGTCTGGAAACACCATATATTTT	CASSLGMSGNTIYF
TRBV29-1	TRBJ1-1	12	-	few	TGCAGCGTTGAGACGGTGAACACTGAAGCTTTCTTT	CSVETVNTEAFF
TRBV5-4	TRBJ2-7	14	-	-	TGTGCCAGCAGCTTTGACTTTCGGTCCTACGAGCAGTACTTC	CASSFDFRSYEQYF
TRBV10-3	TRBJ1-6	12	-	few	TGTGCCATCAGTGACAGGAATTCACCCCTCCACTTT	CAISDRNSPLHF